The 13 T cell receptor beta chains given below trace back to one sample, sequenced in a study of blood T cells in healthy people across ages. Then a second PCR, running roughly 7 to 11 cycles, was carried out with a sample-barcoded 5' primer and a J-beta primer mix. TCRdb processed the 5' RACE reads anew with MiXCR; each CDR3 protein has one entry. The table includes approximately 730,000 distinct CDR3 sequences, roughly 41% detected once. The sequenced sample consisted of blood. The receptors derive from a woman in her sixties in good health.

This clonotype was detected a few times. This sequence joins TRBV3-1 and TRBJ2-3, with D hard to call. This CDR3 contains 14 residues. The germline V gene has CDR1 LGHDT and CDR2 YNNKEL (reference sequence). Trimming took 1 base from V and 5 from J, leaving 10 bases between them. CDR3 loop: CASSQAGRRDTQYF. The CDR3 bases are TGTGCCAGCAGCCAAGCAGGTAGGAGAGATACGCAGTATTTT.

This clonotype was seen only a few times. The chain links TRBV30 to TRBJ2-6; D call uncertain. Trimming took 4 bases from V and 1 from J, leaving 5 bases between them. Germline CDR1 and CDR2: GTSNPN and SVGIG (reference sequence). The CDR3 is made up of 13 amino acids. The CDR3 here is CAWTSSGANVLTF. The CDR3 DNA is TGTGCCTGGACCTCGTCTGGGGCCAACGTCCTGACTTTC.

CDR3 sequence (DNA): TGTGCCAGCAGCCTCACACTAGCGGGGAGCACAGATACGCAGTATTTT. Its protein product is CASSLTLAGSTDTQYF. The gene calls are TRBV11-1 and TRBJ2-3; TRBD2 matches 10 bases. This CDR3 has 16 residues. Germline CDR1 and CDR2: SGHAT and FQDESV (reference sequence). V shed 5 bases, J shed 0 bases, and the junction held 5 bases outside the gene matches.

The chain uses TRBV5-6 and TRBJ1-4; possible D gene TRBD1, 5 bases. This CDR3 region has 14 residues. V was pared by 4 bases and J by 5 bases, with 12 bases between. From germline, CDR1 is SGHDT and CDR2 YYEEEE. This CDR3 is CASSGGPSNEKLFF. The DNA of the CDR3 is TGTGCCAGCAGCGGGGGACCGTCGAATGAAAAACTGTTTTTT.

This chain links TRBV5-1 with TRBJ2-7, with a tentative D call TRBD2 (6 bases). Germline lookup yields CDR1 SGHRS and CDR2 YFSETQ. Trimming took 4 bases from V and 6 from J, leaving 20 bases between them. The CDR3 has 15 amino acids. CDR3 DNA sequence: TGCGCCAGCAGCCCCCGGGGGACCGCGGTTCTCGAGCAGTACTTC. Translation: CASSPRGTAVLEQYF.

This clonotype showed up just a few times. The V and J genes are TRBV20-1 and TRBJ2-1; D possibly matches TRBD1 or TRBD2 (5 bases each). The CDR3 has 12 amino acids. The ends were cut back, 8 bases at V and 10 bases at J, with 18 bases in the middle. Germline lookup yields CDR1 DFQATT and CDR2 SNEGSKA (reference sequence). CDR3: CSTIKLGDEQFF. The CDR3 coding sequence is TGCAGTACCATAAAATTAGGGGACGAGCAGTTCTTC.

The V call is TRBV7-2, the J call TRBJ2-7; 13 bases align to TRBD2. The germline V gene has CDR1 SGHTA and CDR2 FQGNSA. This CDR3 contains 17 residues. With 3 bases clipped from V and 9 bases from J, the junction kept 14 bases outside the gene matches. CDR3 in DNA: TGTGCCAGCAGCTTGTACCCCCCGGGACTAGCGGGGAGGGTGCAGTACTTC. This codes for CASSLYPPGLAGRVQYF.

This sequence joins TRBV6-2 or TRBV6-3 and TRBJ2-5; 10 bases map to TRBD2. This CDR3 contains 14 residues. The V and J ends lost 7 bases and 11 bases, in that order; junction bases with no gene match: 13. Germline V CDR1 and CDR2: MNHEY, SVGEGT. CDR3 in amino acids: CASTLAGEIGEQYF. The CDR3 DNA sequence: TGTGCCAGCACCCTAGCGGGAGAGATTGGTGAGCAGTACTTC.

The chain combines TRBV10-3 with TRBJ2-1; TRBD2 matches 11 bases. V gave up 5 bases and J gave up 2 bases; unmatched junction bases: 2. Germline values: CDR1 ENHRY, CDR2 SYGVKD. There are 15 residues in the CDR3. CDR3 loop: CAISTSGGTYNEQFF. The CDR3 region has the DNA TGTGCCATCAGTACTAGCGGGGGAACCTACAATGAGCAGTTCTTC.

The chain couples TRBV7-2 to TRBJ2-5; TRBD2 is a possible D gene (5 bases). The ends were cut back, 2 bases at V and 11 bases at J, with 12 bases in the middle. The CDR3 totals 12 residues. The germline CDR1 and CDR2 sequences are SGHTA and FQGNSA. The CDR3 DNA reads TGTGCCAGCAGCTTAAGAGCGGAAGAGCAGTACTTC. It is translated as CASSLRAEEQYF.

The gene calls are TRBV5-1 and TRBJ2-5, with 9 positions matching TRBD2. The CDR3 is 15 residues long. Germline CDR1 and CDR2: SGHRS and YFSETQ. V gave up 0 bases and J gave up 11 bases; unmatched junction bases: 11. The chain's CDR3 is CASSLGRGGADEQYF. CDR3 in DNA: TGCGCCAGCAGCTTGGGACGCGGGGGGGCCGATGAGCAGTACTTC.

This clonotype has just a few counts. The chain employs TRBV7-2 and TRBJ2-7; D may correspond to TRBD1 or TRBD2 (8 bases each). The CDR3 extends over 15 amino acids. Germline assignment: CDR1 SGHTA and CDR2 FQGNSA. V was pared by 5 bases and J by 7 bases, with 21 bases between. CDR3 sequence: CASSTGGAGVREQYF. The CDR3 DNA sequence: TGTGCCAGCAGCACAGGGGGAGCGGGAGTGAGGGAGCAGTACTTC.

The CDR3 sequence: CASSLDVARTIPYEQYF. DNA for the CDR3: TGCGCCAGCAGCTTGGACGTTGCGCGGACAATTCCCTACGAGCAGTACTTC. V usage is TRBV5-1 and J usage is TRBJ2-4; D might be TRBD1 (5 bases). The J call may be in error: the DNA end matches TRBJ2-7 better. CDR3 length: 17 amino acids. Looked up from germline, CDR1 is SGHRS and CDR2 is YFSETQ.